Sequencing of this T cell receptor (beta chain) was carried out in a study of T cells after yellow fever vaccination. Comments on this clonotype: Its antigen is as yet unknown.

Overall study results and limits: High-abundance clonotypes from the bulk population could contaminate FACS-sorted repertoires.

V lost 5 bases, J lost 1 base, and 11 bases lay in between. The CDR3 length is 14 residues. Germline loops: CDR1 MNHEY, CDR2 SVGEGT. TCRdb itself ran the 5' RACE reads through MiXCR, one entry per CDR3 protein. The profile shows some 200,000 distinct CDR3 sequences, roughly 9.6% of them singletons. The chain employs TRBV6-2 or TRBV6-3 and TRBJ2-5; D might be TRBD1 (5 bases). This clonotype was obtained from a man between 18 and 35 years old who received the YFV17D yellow fever vaccine. Sample: CD8+ T cells sorted from PBMCs, taken 15 days after the yellow fever booster vaccination. The DNA of the CDR3 is TGTGCCAGCAGTGAGCAGGACACCCAAGAGACCCAGTACTTC. Residues: CASSEQDTQETQYF.